These T cell receptor beta chains were read from a single sample in a study of breast tumors, draining lymph nodes, adjacent tissues. MiXCR was run by TCRdb on the multiplex PCR reads, yielding one entry per CDR3 protein. The table has approximately 280,000 distinct CDR3 sequences, about 33% seen once. The specimen was axillary lymph node tissue. These TCRs come from a female donor with breast cancer. Some clones in this sample may be carry-over from other donors' samples. The CDR3 runs from the conserved cysteine through the conserved F or W. D genes are given only for firm matches. Some rows mark clone size as missing; the rest say once, few, many or name a class of expanded clone.

V gene	J gene	D gene	clone size	CDR3 protein	CDR3 DNA
TRBV7-6	TRBJ1-4	.	.	CASSLGGAFEKLFF	TGTGCCAGCAGTTTAGGGGGGGCTTTTGAAAAACTGTTTTTT
TRBV30	TRBJ2-7	TRBD2	.	CAWTSGLAGSSEQYF	TGTGCCTGGACCTCCGGACTAGCGGGATCCTCCGAGCAGTACTTC
TRBV15	TRBJ2-5	.	.	CATSPPQSRDNQETQYF	TGTGCCACCAGCCCACCCCAGTCCCGGGACAACCAAGAGACCCAGTACTTC
TRBV9	TRBJ1-5	.	.	CASSPGGLSTQHF	TGTGCCAGCTCCCCGGGGGGTCTGAGTACCCAGCATTTT
TRBV24-1	TRBJ2-2	.	many	CATKALTGELFF	TGTGCCACCAAGGCGCTCACCGGGGAGCTGTTTTTT
TRBV7-7	TRBJ2-2	TRBD2	many	CASSLGAGGPTGELFF	TGTGCTAGCAGCTTAGGGGCGGGAGGGCCGACCGGGGAGCTGTTTTTT
TRBV4-1	TRBJ2-7	TRBD1	many	CASSQDSARGISYEQYF	TGCGCCAGCAGCCAAGATTCGGCCAGGGGGATCTCCTACGAGCAGTACTTC
TRBV6-1	TRBJ2-7	TRBD2	few	CASNPLAGGYEQYF	TGTGCCAGCAACCCTCTAGCGGGAGGGTACGAGCAGTACTTC
TRBV2	TRBJ1-2	.	.	CASSVATYGYTF	TGTGCCAGCAGTGTAGCAACCTATGGCTACACCTTC
TRBV5-1	TRBJ1-5	.	many	CASSLDVGSDQPQHF	TGCGCCAGCAGCTTGGATGTAGGGAGTGATCAGCCCCAGCATTTT
TRBV27	TRBJ1-2	TRBD1	many	CASSLGGTGVIYGYTF	TGTGCCAGCAGTTTAGGGGGTACAGGGGTAATCTATGGCTACACCTTC
TRBV11-3	TRBJ2-1	TRBD2	many	CASSLVLAGRNEQFF	TGTGCCAGCAGCTTAGTACTAGCGGGCCGAAATGAGCAGTTCTTC
TRBV20-1	TRBJ2-1	TRBD2	many	CSAPGLAGIYNEQFF	TGCAGTGCCCCGGGACTAGCGGGGATCTACAATGAGCAGTTCTTC
TRBV7-9	TRBJ1-4	.	many	CASSPPVRGEKLFF	TGTGCCAGCAGCCCCCCTGTACGAGGAGAAAAACTGTTTTTT
TRBV15	TRBJ1-2	TRBD1	.	CATSSHRARQGPNYGYTF	TGTGCCACCAGCAGCCACAGGGCGCGACAGGGACCAAACTATGGCTACACCTTC
TRBV30	TRBJ2-7	.	few	CAWSASGVYYEQYF	TGTGCCTGGAGTGCTTCGGGGGTCTACTACGAGCAGTACTTC
TRBV7-9	TRBJ1-2	.	.	CASSLGGGSTYGYPF	TGTGCCAGCAGCTTAGGGGGGGGTTCCACGTATGGCTACCCCTTC
TRBV9	TRBJ2-1	TRBD2	many	CASSVVERDGDEQFF	TGTGCCAGCAGCGTAGTGGAGCGGGACGGGGATGAGCAGTTCTTC
TRBV20-1	TRBJ2-5	.	.	CSARQADQETQYF	TGCAGTGCTCGACAGGCAGACCAAGAGACCCAGTACTTC
TRBV15	TRBJ1-2	TRBD1	.	CATSSPTGGRGYTF	TGCGCCACCAGCAGCCCGACAGGGGGCAGAGGCTACACCTTC
TRBV7-2	TRBJ2-5	.	many	CASSFLQTQYF	TGTGCCAGCAGCTTCCTCCAGACCCAGTACTTC
TRBV12-3/TRBV12-4	TRBJ1-3	TRBD1	.	CASSPLQGLAGNTIYF	TGTGCCAGCAGCCCATTACAGGGGTTAGCTGGAAACACCATATATTTT
TRBV25-1	TRBJ2-7	.	many	CASSDIPGPSSYEQYF	TGTGCCAGCAGTGATATTCCAGGACCCAGCTCCTACGAGCAGTACTTC
TRBV13	TRBJ2-3	.	many	CASSLGAGRGDTQYF	TGTGCCAGCAGCTTAGGGGCGGGACGGGGGGATACGCAGTATTTT
TRBV19	TRBJ2-1	TRBD2	many	CASTQLAGGYNEQFF	TGTGCCAGTACCCAACTAGCGGGAGGCTACAATGAGCAGTTCTTC
TRBV6-2/TRBV6-3	TRBJ2-5	TRBD2	few	CASSSGGRAQETQYF	TGTGCCAGCAGTTCGGGCGGGAGGGCCCAAGAGACCCAGTACTTC
TRBV29-1	TRBJ2-7	.	.	CSARRAGKRNTYEQYF	TGCAGTGCTAGACGGGCCGGCAAGCGGAATACCTACGAGCAGTACTTC
TRBV7-9	TRBJ2-1	.	many	CASSASSVTDEQFF	TGTGCCAGCAGCGCGAGCTCAGTCACTGATGAGCAGTTCTTC
TRBV25-1	TRBJ1-5	.	few	CASSNPGINQPQHF	TGTGCCAGCAGTAATCCAGGGATCAATCAGCCCCAGCATTTT
TRBV6-5	TRBJ2-7	.	many	CASSVLGTYEQYF	TGTGCCAGCAGTGTGCTAGGAACCTACGAGCAGTACTTC
TRBV2	TRBJ2-1	TRBD2	many	CASTGTSGEYEQFF	TGTGCCAGCACCGGGACTAGCGGGGAATATGAGCAGTTCTTC
TRBV7-2	TRBJ2-2	.	many	CASSLGGGDTGELFF	TGCGCCAGCAGCTTGGGGGGCGGCGACACCGGGGAGCTGTTTTTT
TRBV24-1	TRBJ2-2	TRBD2	many	CATRGTTDTGELFF	TGTGCCACCAGGGGGACTACCGACACCGGGGAGCTGTTTTTT
TRBV5-1	TRBJ1-2	TRBD1	many	CASSLSGTGYGYTF	TGCGCCAGCAGCTTGTCCGGGACAGGCTATGGCTACACCTTC
TRBV9	TRBJ2-1	TRBD2	many	CATSPGLVSYNEQFF	TGTGCCACGTCTCCGGGACTAGTGTCCTACAATGAGCAGTTCTTC
TRBV7-6	TRBJ1-4	.	.	CASSSLGRNEKLFF	TGTGCCAGCAGCTCCCTGGGACGTAATGAAAAACTGTTTTTT
TRBV4-3	TRBJ1-2	TRBD1	many	CASSQTDRGSRGYGYTF	TGCGCCAGCAGCCAAACGGACAGGGGGAGCCGTGGCTATGGCTACACCTTC
TRBV7-9	TRBJ2-5	TRBD2	many	CASSLGTSVETQYF	TGTGCCAGCAGCTTAGGGACTAGCGTCGAGACCCAGTACTTC
TRBV6-5	TRBJ2-5	.	many	CASRDRYSETQYF	TGTGCCAGCAGGGACCGCTACTCAGAGACCCAGTACTTC
TRBV10-1	TRBJ2-7	TRBD2	many	CASSESARGVREQYF	TGCGCCAGCAGTGAGTCGGCCCGGGGGGTGAGGGAGCAGTACTTC
TRBV5-1	TRBJ2-1	TRBD1	.	CASSPLETGGEQFF	TGCGCCAGCAGCCCACTTGAGACAGGGGGCGAGCAGTTCTTC
TRBV6-5	TRBJ2-3	.	few	CASSYQAVSRTDTQYF	TGTGCCAGCAGTTACCAGGCAGTGTCTCGCACAGATACGCAGTATTTT
TRBV20-1	TRBJ2-1	TRBD2	many	CSAPTSGKGEQFF	TGCAGTGCCCCTACTAGCGGGAAAGGGGAGCAGTTCTTC
TRBV6-5	TRBJ2-1	TRBD2	.	CASSHPREGYNEQFF	TGTGCCAGCAGTCACCCCCGGGAGGGCTACAATGAGCAGTTCTTC
TRBV11-2	TRBJ2-7	TRBD1	many	CASSLVGQGVSSYEQYF	TGTGCCAGCAGCTTAGTTGGACAGGGGGTATCGTCCTACGAGCAGTACTTC
TRBV20-1	TRBJ2-7	.	many	CSGAGYEQYF	TGCAGTGGGGCTGGCTACGAGCAGTACTTC
TRBV24-1	TRBJ1-1	.	.	CATSDWRNTEAFF	TGTGCCACCAGTGATTGGAGGAACACTGAAGCTTTCTTT
TRBV5-1	TRBJ2-7	TRBD2	many	CASSLSTSGSHEQYF	TGCGCCAGCAGCTTGTCTACTAGCGGGAGCCACGAGCAGTACTTC